The 24 T cell receptor beta chains below come from one sample, sequenced in a study of chemoradiotherapy in HPV16-positive cancers. Produced via immunoSEQ multiplex PCR; TCRdb's table is partial and in-frame only. The sample lists a few thousand clones; 77% were seen once. The sample was collected from a patient who underwent chemoradiotherapy. Receptor source: a human donor with HPV-associated anogenital cancer.

The chain recombines TRBV7-9 with TRBJ1-2, with D perhaps TRBD1 (5 bases). The V gene's germline CDR1 is SEHNR and CDR2 FQNEAQ (reference sequence). The V end lost 1 base, the J end lost 8 bases, and 14 bases lay between the germline ends. The CDR3 runs to 14 residues. CDR3 in amino acids: CASSLVGQGTGYTF. The CDR3 DNA sequence: TGTGCCAGCAGCTTAGTTGGGCAGGGAACCGGCTACACCTTC.

The CDR3 reads CASSLVVETQYF. The CDR3 nucleotides read TGTGCCAGCAGCTTAGTAGTCGAGACCCAGTACTTC. This chain links TRBV7-2 with TRBJ2-5, with D uncertain. V was pared by 1 base and J by 5 bases, with 5 bases between. Germline-derived CDR1 and CDR2 are SGHTA and FQGNSA. The CDR3 runs 12 residues.

The chain joins TRBV28 to TRBJ1-2; 8 bases line up with TRBD1. The V gene end was trimmed by 5 bases and the J gene end by 8 bases; junction bases not matched to a gene: 7. This CDR3 has 13 residues. CDR1 is MDHEN and CDR2 is SYDVKM in the germline V gene. Here the CDR3 reads CASSLGQVRGYTF. The CDR3, as DNA: TGTGCCAGCAGTCTGGGACAGGTGAGAGGCTACACCTTC.

This clone was picked up one time. This chain links TRBV18 with TRBJ2-7; D is unresolved. This CDR3 contains 11 residues. V gave up 3 bases and J gave up 4 bases, with 4 bases separating them. Germline V gene data show CDR1 as KGHSH and CDR2 as LQKENI. CDR3 sequence (DNA): TGTGCCAGCTCACCGGATTACGAGCAGTACTTC. Its translation is CASSPDYEQYF.

This clone was seen only once. The rearrangement links TRBV19 to TRBJ1-1, with no clear D. This CDR3 region has 15 residues. Trimming cost V 5 bases and J 1 base, with 14 bases left between them. Per the germline V gene, CDR1 is LNHDA and CDR2 is SQIVND (reference sequence). CDR3 protein: CASSPGRIGNTEAFF. In DNA form, the CDR3 reads TGTGCCAGTAGTCCCGGACGGATCGGGAACACTGAAGCTTTCTTT.

This clone was seen a handful of times. This sequence joins TRBV19 and TRBJ2-2, with TRBD2 as a possible D gene (6 bases). The CDR3 has 16 amino acids. Trimming cost V 0 bases and J 7 bases, with 15 bases left between them. Germline values: CDR1 LNHDA, CDR2 SQIVND (reference sequence). The CDR3 DNA is TGTGCCAGTAGTATAGATCATGGAGGGTCGGGCGGGGAGCTGTTTTTT. Translating gives CASSIDHGGSGGELFF.

The genes are TRBV28 and TRBJ1-2, with 10 bases that match TRBD1. Germline assignment: CDR1 MDHEN and CDR2 SYDVKM. The CDR3 runs to 14 residues. J lost 8 bases, V lost 6 bases, and 9 bases had no gene match. Here the CDR3 DNA reads TGTGCCAGCAGGGAAAGACAGGGGGCTAGGGGCTACACCTTC. It translates to CASRERQGARGYTF.

The chain employs TRBV28 and TRBJ2-7, with D perhaps TRBD1 (6 bases). CDR3 size: 15 residues. Per the germline V gene, CDR1 is MDHEN and CDR2 is SYDVKM. The germline V and J ends were trimmed by 2 bases and 5 bases, with 16 bases remaining between them. The chain's CDR3 is CASSLTQGYLHEQYF. In DNA, the CDR3 is TGTGCCAGCAGTTTAACCCAGGGGTATCTACACGAGCAGTACTTC.

The chain combines TRBV7-9 with TRBJ1-1; 7 nucleotides align to TRBD1. The CDR3 sequence is 14 residues long. V lost 5 bases, J lost 5 bases, and 8 bases stayed unmatched. Germline V gene data show CDR1 as SEHNR and CDR2 as FQNEAQ (reference sequence). CDR3 nucleotides: TGTGCCAGCAGCCCCGACAGGGTGAGAACTGAAGCTTTCTTT. This translates into CASSPDRVRTEAFF. Supplemented by reference TRBV7-9 and TRBJ1-1, the full variable domain reads DTGVSQNPRHKITKRGQNVTFRCDPISEHNRLYWYRQTLGQGPEFLTYFQNEAQLEKSRLLSDRFSAERPKGSFSTLEIQRTEQGDSAMYLCASSPDRVRTEAFFGQGTRLTVV.

V is TRBV7-9 and J is TRBJ1-4, with 9 bases fitting TRBD1. Germline CDR1 SEHNR, CDR2 FQNEAQ (reference sequence). V was pared by 5 bases and J by 8 bases, with 9 bases of the junction left unmatched. The CDR3 is 15 residues long. CDR3 DNA: TGTGCCAGCAGCGCGACAGGGGGAACCTGGGAAAAACTGTTTTTT. Residues: CASSATGGTWEKLFF. Full variable domain (outside the CDR3, taken from reference TRBV7-9 and TRBJ1-4): DTGVSQNPRHKITKRGQNVTFRCDPISEHNRLYWYRQTLGQGPEFLTYFQNEAQLEKSRLLSDRFSAERPKGSFSTLEIQRTEQGDSAMYLCASSATGGTWEKLFFGSGTQLSVL.

This clone has just one count. This sequence joins TRBV25-1 and TRBJ1-3, with TRBD1 as a possible D gene (6 bases). The CDR3 contains 14 residues. Trimming took 5 bases from V and 4 from J, leaving 12 bases between them. CDR1 and CDR2 from the germline V gene are MGHDK and SYGVNS. In DNA form, the CDR3 reads TGTGCCAGCAGTCTCGGGGGCTCAGGAAACACCATATATTTT. It specifies CASSLGGSGNTIYF.

This rearrangement joins TRBV10-2 to TRBJ2-7; possibly TRBD1 for D (6 bases). This CDR3 has 17 amino acids. With 1 base removed from V and 2 bases from J, the gap between germline ends came to 18 bases. CDR1 is WSHSY, CDR2 SAAADI, per germline. The CDR3 nucleotides are TGCGCCAGCAGTGAGTATTGGATGGCAGGGGATCCCTACGAGCAGTACTTC. Encoded protein: CASSEYWMAGDPYEQYF.

The gene calls are TRBV5-4 and TRBJ2-2, with D perhaps matching TRBD2 (5 bases). Trimming cost V 3 bases and J 2 bases, with 11 bases left between them. Germline values: CDR1 SGHNT, CDR2 YYREEE (reference sequence). The CDR3 contains 15 residues. CDR3 nucleotide sequence: TGTGCCAGCAGCTCGCGGACGGGAAACACCGGGGAGCTGTTTTTT. Residues: CASSSRTGNTGELFF.

The genes are TRBV30 and TRBJ1-2; tentatively, D is TRBD1 (5 bases). CDR1 is GTSNPN, CDR2 SVGIG, per germline (reference sequence). The V end lost 5 bases, the J end lost 9 bases, and 16 bases lay between the germline ends. The CDR3 is made up of 12 amino acids. CDR3 in amino acids: CAWGLGGRSYTF. For the CDR3, the DNA is TGTGCCTGGGGTTTGGGGGGACGGAGCTACACCTTC.

This chain uses TRBV9 with TRBJ2-2; 9 positions match TRBD2. The trim removed 4 bases at V and 5 bases at J, leaving 6 bases unmatched. Germline loops: CDR1 SGDLS, CDR2 YYNGEE. The CDR3 covers 15 residues. The CDR3 spells CASSPGLAGTGELFF. DNA for the CDR3: TGTGCCAGCAGCCCGGGACTAGCAGGGACCGGGGAGCTGTTTTTT. Based on the CDR3 plus reference TRBV9 and TRBJ2-2, the full variable domain is DSGVTQTPKHLITATGQRVTLRCSPRSGDLSVYWYQQSLDQGLQFLIQYYNGEERAKGNILERFSAQQFPDLHSELNLSSLELGDSALYFCASSPGLAGTGELFFGEGSRLTVL.

Comment on this clone: Other nucleotide sequences from this sample produce the same CDR3. This chain links TRBV9 with TRBJ2-1, with 13 bases fitting TRBD2. Trimming at V came to 2 bases and at J to 9 bases, leaving 8 bases not matched to a gene. The CDR3 spans 16 residues. The germline gives CDR1 SGDLS, CDR2 YYNGEE. The CDR3 region is CASSVRLAGGEGEQFF. The CDR3 DNA follows: TGTGCCAGCAGCGTGAGACTAGCGGGGGGCGAGGGTGAGCAGTTCTTC.

The CDR3 coding sequence is TGTGCCAGCAGCCTCCTCGGGACAGGTAATCAGCCCCAGCATTTT. Protein sequence: CASSLLGTGNQPQHF. The V gene is TRBV28, the J gene TRBJ1-5; 8 bases fit TRBD1. The CDR3 spans 15 residues. V shed 6 bases, J shed 4 bases, and the junction held 8 bases outside the gene matches. Per germline, CDR1 MDHEN and CDR2 SYDVKM. Drawing the rest from reference TRBV28 and TRBJ1-5, the complete variable domain is DVKVTQSSRYLVKRTGEKVFLECVQDMDHENMFWYRQDPGLGLRLIYFSYDVKMKEKGDIPEGYSVSREKKERFSLILESASTNQTSMYLCASSLLGTGNQPQHFGDGTRLSIL.

Details on this clone: One junction end does not reproduce the germline sequence, and a read error may be involved. The sample holds other DNA sequences that translate to the same CDR3. The rearrangement uses TRBV12-5 and TRBJ2-3, with D possibly matching TRBD1 (6 bases). This CDR3 has 17 amino acids. Germline values: CDR1 LGHNT, CDR2 FRNRAP. In nucleotides, the CDR3 is TGTGCTAGCGGTTTGGTAGTTTCACACAGGGACACAGATACGCAGTATTTT. Its translation is CASGLVVSHRDTDTQYF.

The chain has TRBV5-1 and TRBJ1-1; 8 nucleotides match TRBD1. Germline V gene data show CDR1 as SGHRS and CDR2 as YFSETQ. Unmatched junction bases numbered 7, after V lost 4 bases and J lost 5 bases. The CDR3 contains 14 residues. DNA of the CDR3: TGCGCCAGCAGCCTGGGACAGGTCGGAACTGAAGCTTTCTTT. It translates to CASSLGQVGTEAFF.

CDR3 sequence reads: CASSRGQGAAQEKLFF. The CDR3 nucleotides are TGTGCCAGCAGCCGAGGACAGGGGGCGGCCCAGGAAAAACTGTTTTTT. The chain combines TRBV4-2 with TRBJ1-4; 11 nucleotides match TRBD1. J lost 8 bases, V lost 4 bases, and 9 bases had no gene match. The CDR3 runs to 16 residues. Per the germline V gene, CDR1 is LGHNA and CDR2 is YNFKEQ.

The chain has TRBV28 and TRBJ2-1; 8 bases agree with TRBD2. The ends lost 7 bases at V and 5 bases at J; junction bases unmatched: 13. The CDR3 length is 16 residues. The germline V gene has CDR1 MDHEN and CDR2 SYDVKM. CDR3 sequence: CASIHSGVPSDNEQFF. The CDR3, as DNA: TGTGCCAGCATTCATAGCGGGGTCCCGTCTGACAATGAGCAGTTCTTC.

The chain is built from TRBV11-1 and TRBJ2-7, with D hard to call. V lost 2 bases and J 5 bases, leaving 10 bases between the germline ends. The germline gives CDR1 SGHAT, CDR2 FQDESV (reference sequence). This CDR3 spans 13 amino acids. The chain's CDR3 is CASSLSPQDEQYF. The CDR3 region has the DNA TGTGCCAGCAGCTTATCCCCGCAGGACGAGCAGTACTTC.

This clone was seen a few times. The CDR3 bases are TGTGCCAGCAGTCGACAGGGGTGGACTGAAGCTTTCTTT. Amino acid sequence: CASSRQGWTEAFF. The chain combines TRBV6-1 with TRBJ1-1; TRBD1 agrees at 8 bases. The junction had 4 bases not matched to a gene; V was cut back by 5 bases and J by 5 bases. The CDR3 is 13 amino acids. Germline V gives CDR1 MNHNS, CDR2 SASEGT.

V and J are TRBV7-2 and TRBJ1-2; D perhaps matches TRBD1 (6 bases). CDR3 size: 14 residues. V gave up 4 bases and J gave up 7 bases, with 16 bases separating them. Germline V gene lookup returns CDR1 SGHTA and CDR2 FQGNSA. The CDR3 DNA reads TGTGCCAGCAGCTCATCAGGGGAGAAGGGTGGCTACACCTTC. This sequence encodes CASSSSGEKGGYTF.